The 23 T cell receptor beta chains below were found in one sample sequenced in a study of T cell repertoires in cytomegalovirus infection. MiXCR was run by TCRdb on the reads, yielding one entry per CDR3 protein. Of about 310,000 distinct CDR3 sequences listed, around a sixth are singletons. The sequencing sample was made of PBMCs. The receptors come from a human donor in good health (CMV status not recorded). Some clones in this sample may be carry-over from other donors' samples.

In this sample, this clonotype turned up many times. V usage is TRBV4-2 and J usage is TRBJ1-6; D remains ambiguous. This CDR3 has 15 amino acids. Trimming shortened V by 4 bases and J by 5 bases, and 12 bases separated the two germline ends. Germline CDR1 reads LGHNA; CDR2 reads YNFKEQ. CDR3 bases: TGTGCCAGCAGCCGACAACAGACGAATAATTCACCCCTCCACTTT. Protein sequence: CASSRQQTNNSPLHF.

The chain is built from TRBV5-6 and TRBJ2-1; the D gene is possibly TRBD1 (5 bases). Trimming removed 1 base at V and 2 bases at J, with 10 bases between. The germline V gene encodes CDR1 SGHDT and CDR2 YYEEEE. The CDR3 loop spans 15 amino acids. The CDR3 sequence: CASSLNTGAYNEQFF. The DNA for the CDR3 is TGTGCCAGCAGCTTGAACACAGGAGCCTACAATGAGCAGTTCTTC.

This chain connects TRBV12-3 or TRBV12-4 to TRBJ1-1; D uncertain. The CDR3 contains 12 residues. V lost 3 bases, J lost 3 bases, and 5 bases lay in between. This chain's CDR3 is CASSFPYTEAFF. In DNA form, the CDR3 reads TGTGCCAGCAGTTTCCCCTACACTGAAGCTTTCTTT.

This clonotype has just a few counts. The chain joins TRBV5-4 to TRBJ2-4, with D possibly being TRBD1 (6 bases). CDR3 size: 14 residues. Trimming left V 2 bases short and J 7 bases short, with 13 bases between. Germline V CDR1 and CDR2: SGHNT, YYREEE (reference sequence). The CDR3 sequence: CASSLQGSGNIQYF. The DNA of the CDR3 is TGTGCCAGCAGCTTACAGGGCTCTGGGAACATTCAGTACTTC.

The rearrangement joins TRBV10-3 to TRBJ1-2; D gene uncertain. CDR1 ENHRY and CDR2 SYGVKD come from the germline V gene. This CDR3 region has 13 residues. V was shortened by 6 bases and J by 5 bases, with 13 bases between the two germline ends. CDR3 coding DNA: TGTGCCATCAGCGCGGACGGTCCATATGGCTACACCTTC. This translates into CAISADGPYGYTF.

This clonotype was counted ten times or more. The chain recombines TRBV7-2 with TRBJ2-3; D call uncertain. V lost 4 bases, J lost 5 bases, and 7 bases lay in between. This CDR3 is built from 12 residues. CDR1 is SGHTA, CDR2 FQGNSA, per germline. CDR3 nucleotides: TGTGCCAGCAGCTCTCTAGGAGATACGCAGTATTTT. This translates into CASSSLGDTQYF. Using reference TRBV7-2 and TRBJ2-3 for the parts outside the CDR3, the full variable domain is GAGVSQSPSNKVTEKGKDVELRCDPISGHTALYWYRQSLGQGLEFLIYFQGNSAPDKSGLPSDRFSAERTGGSVSTLTIQRTQQEDSAVYLCASSSLGDTQYFGPGTRLTVL.

V is TRBV11-1 and J is TRBJ2-2; D perhaps matches TRBD1 (6 bases). This CDR3 contains 14 residues. With 8 bases removed from V and 6 bases from J, the gap between germline ends came to 16 bases. Germline CDR1 reads SGHAT; CDR2 reads FQDESV (reference sequence). The CDR3 coding sequence is TGTGCCAGCCGCTCATCAGGGGTTCCCGGGGAGCTGTTTTTT. Residues: CASRSSGVPGELFF.

This clonotype showed up just a few times. For the CDR3, the DNA is TGTGCCAGCTCACCAGGGGCAGGGGACGAGCAGTACTTC. It is translated as CASSPGAGDEQYF. V and J are TRBV18 and TRBJ2-7; D may be TRBD1 (6 bases). Germline assignment: CDR1 KGHSH and CDR2 LQKENI. There are 13 residues in the CDR3. Trimming took 2 bases from V and 5 from J, leaving 10 bases between them.

This clonotype was seen more than once but under ten times. V usage is TRBV25-1 and J usage is TRBJ2-5, with a possible D match to TRBD2 (7 bases). The CDR3 sequence is 14 residues long. Germline V gives CDR1 MGHDK, CDR2 SYGVNS. Trimming took 3 bases from V and 6 from J, leaving 14 bases between them. The CDR3 DNA reads TGTGCCAGCAGTGAGGGGGGGGGGCCACAGACCCAGTACTTC. Encoded protein: CASSEGGGPQTQYF. Complete variable domain (other parts from reference TRBV25-1 and TRBJ2-5): EADIYQTPRYLVIGTGKKITLECSQTMGHDKMYWYQQDPGMELHLIHYSYGVNSTEKGDLSSESTVSRIRTEHFPLTLESARPSHTSQYLCASSEGGGPQTQYFGPGTRLLVL.

The rearrangement uses TRBV5-4 and TRBJ1-3; no reliable D call. This CDR3 region has 15 residues. The germline V gene encodes CDR1 SGHNT and CDR2 YYREEE (reference sequence). The V gene lost 1 base and the J gene lost 2 bases, with 10 bases spanning the gap. As DNA, the CDR3 is TGTGCCAGCAGCTTGTCCCCCGGGACTGGAAACACCATATATTTT. Translating gives CASSLSPGTGNTIYF. Combining the CDR3 with reference TRBV5-4 and TRBJ1-3 gives the whole variable domain ETGVTQSPTHLIKTRGQQVTLRCSSQSGHNTVSWYQQALGQGPQFIFQYYREEENGRGNFPPRFSGLQFPNYSSELNVNALELDDSALYLCASSLSPGTGNTIYFGEGSWLTVV.

This clonotype was counted many times. The genes are TRBV7-2 and TRBJ2-7; D might be TRBD1 (7 bases). Trimming pared 2 bases from V and 6 bases from J, leaving 20 bases between. Germline V gene sequence: CDR1 SGHTA, CDR2 FQGNSA. This CDR3 is 16 amino acids long. CDR3: CASSLRGRTGNVEQYF. CDR3 nucleotide sequence: TGTGCCAGCAGCTTAAGGGGGAGGACAGGTAATGTCGAGCAGTACTTC.

The rearrangement uses TRBV6-6 and TRBJ2-5; 10 bases line up with TRBD2. The germline V gene encodes CDR1 MNHNY and CDR2 SVGAGI (reference sequence). V shed 8 bases and J 4 bases; nucleotides not matched to a gene: 10. This CDR3 has 15 residues. The CDR3 sequence: CASAGLAGAPETQYF. CDR3 sequence (DNA): TGTGCCAGCGCCGGGCTAGCGGGGGCCCCAGAGACCCAGTACTTC.

This clonotype was picked up a small number of times. The CDR3 sequence: CASSFRVQETQYF. CDR3 coding DNA: TGTGCCAGCAGTTTCCGGGTTCAAGAGACCCAGTACTTC. V and J are TRBV27 and TRBJ2-5; D ambiguous. Trimming took off 3 bases at V and 2 bases at J, with 7 bases between the two ends. Germline assignment: CDR1 MNHEY and CDR2 SMNVEV (reference sequence). The CDR3 contains 13 residues.

The V call is TRBV11-2, the J call TRBJ2-7; 10 bases are shared with TRBD1. Germline loops: CDR1 SGHAT, CDR2 FQNNGV. This CDR3 is 15 amino acids long. The J segment lost 5 bases and the V segment lost 5 bases, leaving 9 bases of the junction unmatched. The CDR3 sequence is CASSVIGTGDDEQYF. The CDR3 DNA reads TGTGCCAGCAGCGTGATCGGGACAGGGGATGACGAGCAGTACTTC.

V and J are TRBV29-1 and TRBJ1-5; D is possibly TRBD1 (5 bases). This CDR3 is built from 13 residues. Trimming took 2 bases from V and 8 from J, leaving 13 bases between them. Germline values: CDR1 SQVTM, CDR2 ANQGSEA. The CDR3: CSVETSRGEPQHF. The CDR3 bases are TGCAGCGTTGAAACTTCGAGGGGTGAGCCCCAGCATTTT.

The sample holds one count of this clonotype. The chain links TRBV7-9 to TRBJ2-6; D is ambiguous. The CDR3 totals 16 residues. Per the germline V gene, CDR1 is SEHNR and CDR2 is FQNEAQ (reference sequence). Trimming shortened V by 0 bases and J by 3 bases, and 9 bases separated the two germline ends. For the CDR3, the DNA is TGTGCCAGCAGCTTAGCGTCCGCAGATGGGGCCAACGTCCTGACTTTC. Translating gives CASSLASADGANVLTF.

The chain is built from TRBV7-2 and TRBJ2-1, with D perhaps given as TRBD1 or TRBD2 (6 bases each). The CDR3 is made up of 17 amino acids. The germline V gene has CDR1 SGHTA and CDR2 FQGNSA. Trimming removed 3 bases at V and 5 bases at J, with 20 bases between. CDR3 loop: CASSFFSDWGANNEQFF. CDR3 nucleotide sequence: TGTGCCAGCAGCTTCTTCTCTGACTGGGGGGCAAACAATGAGCAGTTCTTC. Using reference TRBV7-2 and TRBJ2-1 for the parts outside the CDR3, the full variable domain is GAGVSQSPSNKVTEKGKDVELRCDPISGHTALYWYRQSLGQGLEFLIYFQGNSAPDKSGLPSDRFSAERTGGSVSTLTIQRTQQEDSAVYLCASSFFSDWGANNEQFFGPGTRLTVL.

V is TRBV10-3 and J is TRBJ1-6; 8 nucleotides align to TRBD1. Germline loops: CDR1 ENHRY, CDR2 SYGVKD. The ends lost 3 bases at V and 11 bases at J; junction bases unmatched: 6. The length of the CDR3 is 14 residues. This CDR3 reads CAISDGQGSTPLHF. CDR3 nucleotides: TGTGCCATCAGTGACGGACAGGGTAGTACACCCCTCCACTTT.

This clonotype was counted at least ten times. The chain has TRBV23-1 and TRBJ2-7; the match to TRBD1 covers 7 bases. TRBV23-1 is noted as an ORF with a role that remains uncertain. V shed 4 bases and J 7 bases; nucleotides not matched to a gene: 16. The CDR3 totals 16 residues. This CDR3 is CASSPPTRQGTKEQYF. The CDR3 DNA sequence: TGCGCCAGCAGTCCCCCTACAAGACAGGGAACTAAGGAGCAGTACTTC.

This clonotype was picked up a small number of times. The V call is TRBV10-3, the J call TRBJ2-6; no definite D call. V lost 2 bases, J lost 0 bases, and 8 bases lay in between. The germline gives CDR1 ENHRY, CDR2 SYGVKD. The CDR3 spans 16 residues. CDR3 amino acids: CAISEGIRSGANVLTF. The CDR3 region has the DNA TGTGCCATCAGTGAGGGTATCCGCTCTGGGGCCAACGTCCTGACTTTC.

This clonotype occurred a few times. The V call is TRBV18, the J call TRBJ1-1; D may be TRBD1 (5 bases). The CDR3 consists of 18 residues. Germline V lookup: CDR1 KGHSH, CDR2 LQKENI. The V end lost 2 bases, the J end lost 0 bases, and 19 bases lay between the germline ends. CDR3 loop: CASSPFEIRATLNTEAFF. The CDR3 DNA reads TGTGCCAGCTCACCATTTGAAATCAGGGCAACTTTGAACACTGAAGCTTTCTTT.

V usage is TRBV19 and J usage is TRBJ2-7, with D maybe TRBD2 (5 bases). Germline V gives CDR1 LNHDA, CDR2 SQIVND (reference sequence). The CDR3 is 13 amino acids. V was trimmed by 5 bases and J by 4 bases, leaving 12 bases between them. This chain's CDR3 is CASSADYKYEQYF. DNA of the CDR3: TGTGCCAGTAGTGCAGACTACAAGTACGAGCAGTACTTC.

In its sample, this clonotype was seen many times. The chain recombines TRBV4-3 with TRBJ1-1; D remains ambiguous. The CDR3 has 14 amino acids. Germline assignment: CDR1 LGHNA and CDR2 YSLEER. With 0 bases removed from V and 0 bases from J, the gap between germline ends came to 5 bases. As DNA, the CDR3 is TGCGCCAGCAGCCAAGATCGACTGAACACTGAAGCTTTCTTT. It is translated as CASSQDRLNTEAFF.